The 2 T cell receptor beta chains below were found in one sample sequenced in a study of blood T cell repertoires in COVID-19. Clones were sequenced by immunoSEQ multiplex PCR, and TCRdb holds only the in-frame ones, with some missing. The table has 120,000 or so clones, 70% to 85% seen once; the top ten hold 2% to 3%. Sequenced: peripheral blood. All receptors derive from a middle-aged man with acute or convalescent COVID-19.

The chain carries TRBV3-1 (or the pseudogene TRBV3-2) and TRBJ1-6, with a possible D match to TRBD1 (5 bases). The V gene lost 1 base and the J gene lost 9 bases, with 22 bases spanning the gap. The V gene's germline CDR1 is LGHDT and CDR2 YNNKEL (reference sequence). The CDR3 runs to 18 residues. CDR3 loop: CASSQGIQGLTDGSPLHF. The DNA of the CDR3 is TGTGCCAGCAGCCAAGGTATCCAGGGCCTTACAGACGGTTCACCCCTCCACTTT.

The rearrangement joins TRBV5-5 to TRBJ1-2, with D possibly matching TRBD1 (6 bases). V dropped 4 bases and J dropped 1 base, with 11 bases sitting between them. This CDR3 is 14 amino acids long. Germline CDR1 is SGHKS and CDR2 is YYEKEE (reference sequence). The CDR3 protein is CASSPGQNNYGYTF. CDR3 coding DNA: TGTGCCAGCAGCCCCGGACAGAATAACTATGGCTACACCTTC.